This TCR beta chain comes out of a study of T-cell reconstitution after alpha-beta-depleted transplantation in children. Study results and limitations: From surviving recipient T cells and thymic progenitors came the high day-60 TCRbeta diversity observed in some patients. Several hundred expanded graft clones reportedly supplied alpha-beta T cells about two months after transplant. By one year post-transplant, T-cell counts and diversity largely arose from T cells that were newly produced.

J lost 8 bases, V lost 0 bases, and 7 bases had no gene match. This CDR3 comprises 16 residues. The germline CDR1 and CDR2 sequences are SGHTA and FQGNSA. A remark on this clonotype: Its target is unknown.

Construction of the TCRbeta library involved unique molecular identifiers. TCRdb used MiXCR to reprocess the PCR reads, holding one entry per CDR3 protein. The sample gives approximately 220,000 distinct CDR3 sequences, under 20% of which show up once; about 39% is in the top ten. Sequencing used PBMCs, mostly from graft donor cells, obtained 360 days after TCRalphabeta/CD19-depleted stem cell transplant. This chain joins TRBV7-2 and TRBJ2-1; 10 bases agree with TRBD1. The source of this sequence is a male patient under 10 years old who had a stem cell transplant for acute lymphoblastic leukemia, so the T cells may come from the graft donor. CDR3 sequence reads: CASSLAAGQGHYEQFF. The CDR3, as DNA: TGTGCCAGCAGCTTAGCCGCGGGACAGGGGCACTATGAGCAGTTCTTC.